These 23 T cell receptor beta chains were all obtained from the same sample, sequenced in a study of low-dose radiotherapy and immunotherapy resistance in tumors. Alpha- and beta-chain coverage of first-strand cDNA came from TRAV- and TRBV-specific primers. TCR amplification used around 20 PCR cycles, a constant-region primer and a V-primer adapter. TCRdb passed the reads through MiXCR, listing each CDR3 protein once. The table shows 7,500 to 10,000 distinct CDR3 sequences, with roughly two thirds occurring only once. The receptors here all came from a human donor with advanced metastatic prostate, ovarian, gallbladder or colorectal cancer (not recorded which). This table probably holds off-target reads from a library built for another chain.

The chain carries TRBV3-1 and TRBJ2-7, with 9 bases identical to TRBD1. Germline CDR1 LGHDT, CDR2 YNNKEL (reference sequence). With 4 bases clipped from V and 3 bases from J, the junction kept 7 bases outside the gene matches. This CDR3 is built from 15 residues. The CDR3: CASSPGQGAFYEQYF. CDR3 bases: TGTGCCAGCAGCCCGGGACAGGGAGCCTTCTACGAGCAGTACTTC.

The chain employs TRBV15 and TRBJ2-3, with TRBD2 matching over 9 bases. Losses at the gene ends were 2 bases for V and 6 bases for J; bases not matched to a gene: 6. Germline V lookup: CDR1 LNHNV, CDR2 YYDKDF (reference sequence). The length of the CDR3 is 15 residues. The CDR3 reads CATSRSGLATDTQYF. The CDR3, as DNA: TGTGCCACCAGCAGATCTGGACTAGCGACTGATACGCAGTATTTT. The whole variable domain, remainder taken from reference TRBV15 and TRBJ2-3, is DAMVIQNPRYQVTQFGKPVTLSCSQTLNHNVMYWYQQKSSQAPKLLFHYYDKDFNNEADTPDNFQSRRPNTSFCFLDIRSPGLGDTAMYLCATSRSGLATDTQYFGPGTRLTVL.

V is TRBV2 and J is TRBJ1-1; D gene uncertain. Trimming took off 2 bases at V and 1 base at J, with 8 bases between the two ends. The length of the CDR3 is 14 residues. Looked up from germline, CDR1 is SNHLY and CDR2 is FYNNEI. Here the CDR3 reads CASSEYAGNTEAFF. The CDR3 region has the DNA TGTGCCAGCAGTGAATATGCGGGGAACACTGAAGCTTTCTTT.

CDR3 region: CASSPAGLRGTQYF. The CDR3 DNA follows: TGTGCCAGCAGCCCCGCCGGCCTCAGGGGGACGCAGTATTTT. The chain has TRBV3-1 and TRBJ2-3; 7 nucleotides match TRBD1. Germline trimming cut 4 bases from V and 9 bases from J; bases unmatched to any gene: 10. Germline V gives CDR1 LGHDT, CDR2 YNNKEL (reference sequence). The CDR3 contains 14 residues.

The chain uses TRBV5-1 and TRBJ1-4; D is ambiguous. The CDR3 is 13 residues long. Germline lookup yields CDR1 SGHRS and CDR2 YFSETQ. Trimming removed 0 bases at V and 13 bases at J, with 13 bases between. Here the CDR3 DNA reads TGCGCCAGCAGCTTGGAGGGAGGAGTGGGACTGTTTTTT. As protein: CASSLEGGVGLFF.

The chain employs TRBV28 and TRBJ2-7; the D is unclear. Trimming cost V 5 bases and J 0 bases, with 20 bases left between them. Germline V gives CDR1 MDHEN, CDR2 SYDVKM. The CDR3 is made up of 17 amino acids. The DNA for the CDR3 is TGTGCCAGCAGTCCGGCCCCCGGTAGAGCCGGCTCCTACGAGCAGTACTTC. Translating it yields CASSPAPGRAGSYEQYF. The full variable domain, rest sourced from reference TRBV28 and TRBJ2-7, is DVKVTQSSRYLVKRTGEKVFLECVQDMDHENMFWYRQDPGLGLRLIYFSYDVKMKEKGDIPEGYSVSREKKERFSLILESASTNQTSMYLCASSPAPGRAGSYEQYFGPGTRLTVT.

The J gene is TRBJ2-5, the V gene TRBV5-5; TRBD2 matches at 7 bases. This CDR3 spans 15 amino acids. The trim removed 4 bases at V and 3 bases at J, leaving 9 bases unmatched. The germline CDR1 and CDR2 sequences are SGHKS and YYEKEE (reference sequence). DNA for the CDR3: TGTGCCAGCAGCCCCGGGATGGCGGGGGAAGAGACCCAGTACTTC. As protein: CASSPGMAGEETQYF.

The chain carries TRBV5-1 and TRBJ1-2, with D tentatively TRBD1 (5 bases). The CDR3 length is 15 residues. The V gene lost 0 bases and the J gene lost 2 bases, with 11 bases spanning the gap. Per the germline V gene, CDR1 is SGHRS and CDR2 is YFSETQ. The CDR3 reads CASSLDPGTNYGYTF. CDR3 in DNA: TGCGCCAGCAGCTTGGATCCGGGGACCAACTATGGCTACACCTTC.

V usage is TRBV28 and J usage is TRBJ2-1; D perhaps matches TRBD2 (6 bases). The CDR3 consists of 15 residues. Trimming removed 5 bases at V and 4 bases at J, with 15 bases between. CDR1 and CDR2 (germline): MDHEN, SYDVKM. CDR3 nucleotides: TGTGCCAGCAGTCCCTTGGAGGGAAGGTACAATGAGCAGTTCTTC. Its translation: CASSPLEGRYNEQFF.

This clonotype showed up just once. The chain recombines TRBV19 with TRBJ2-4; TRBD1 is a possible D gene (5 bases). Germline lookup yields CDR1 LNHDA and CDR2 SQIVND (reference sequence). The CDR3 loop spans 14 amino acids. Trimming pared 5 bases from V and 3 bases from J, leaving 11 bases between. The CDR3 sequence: CASSPRGFKNIQYF. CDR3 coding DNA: TGTGCCAGTAGTCCTAGGGGATTCAAAAACATTCAGTACTTC.

The CDR3 DNA reads TGTGCCAGCAGCTCAGTGGGGAGCTCCTACAATGAGCAGTTCTTC. Its translation is CASSSVGSSYNEQFF. This sequence joins TRBV11-2 and TRBJ2-1, with D possibly matching TRBD2 (5 bases). Germline V CDR1 and CDR2: SGHAT, FQNNGV. There are 15 residues in the CDR3. V gave up 4 bases and J gave up 0 bases, with 10 bases separating them.

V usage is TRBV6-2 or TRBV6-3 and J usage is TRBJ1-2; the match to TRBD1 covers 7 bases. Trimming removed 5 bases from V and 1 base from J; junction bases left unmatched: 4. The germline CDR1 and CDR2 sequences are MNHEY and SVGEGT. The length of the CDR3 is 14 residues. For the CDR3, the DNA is TGTGCCAGCAGTGAGGGGACAGATAACTATGGCTACACCTTC. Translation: CASSEGTDNYGYTF.

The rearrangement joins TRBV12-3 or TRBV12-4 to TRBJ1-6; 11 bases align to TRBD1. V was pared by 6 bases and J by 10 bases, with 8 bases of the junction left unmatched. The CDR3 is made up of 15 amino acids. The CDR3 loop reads CASRERTGGESPLHF. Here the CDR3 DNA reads TGTGCCAGCAGGGAAAGGACAGGGGGCGAGTCACCCCTCCACTTT.

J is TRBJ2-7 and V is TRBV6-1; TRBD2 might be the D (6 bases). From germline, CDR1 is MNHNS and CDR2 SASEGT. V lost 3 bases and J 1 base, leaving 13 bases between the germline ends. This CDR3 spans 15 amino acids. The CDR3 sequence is CASSDGSIGSYEQYF. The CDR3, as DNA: TGTGCCAGCAGTGACGGGAGTATTGGGTCCTACGAGCAGTACTTC.

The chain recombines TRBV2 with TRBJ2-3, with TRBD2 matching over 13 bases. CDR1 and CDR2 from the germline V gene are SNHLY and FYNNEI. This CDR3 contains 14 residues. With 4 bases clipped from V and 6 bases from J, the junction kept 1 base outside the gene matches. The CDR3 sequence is CASSVTSGGDTQYF. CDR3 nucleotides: TGTGCCAGCAGTGTGACTAGCGGGGGGGATACGCAGTATTTT.

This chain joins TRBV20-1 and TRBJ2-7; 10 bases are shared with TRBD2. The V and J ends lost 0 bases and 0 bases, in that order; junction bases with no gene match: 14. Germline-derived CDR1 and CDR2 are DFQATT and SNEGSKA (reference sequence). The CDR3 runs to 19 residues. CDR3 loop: CSARDEGSLAGVYSYEQYF. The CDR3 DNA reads TGCAGTGCTAGAGATGAAGGTTCGCTAGCGGGAGTCTACTCCTACGAGCAGTACTTC.

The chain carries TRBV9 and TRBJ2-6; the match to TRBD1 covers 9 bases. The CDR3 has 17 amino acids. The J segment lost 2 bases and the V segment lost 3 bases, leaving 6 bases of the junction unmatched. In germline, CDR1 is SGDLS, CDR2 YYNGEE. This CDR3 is CASSGDRAPAGANVLTF. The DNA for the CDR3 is TGTGCCAGCAGCGGGGACAGGGCCCCCGCTGGGGCCAACGTCCTGACTTTC.

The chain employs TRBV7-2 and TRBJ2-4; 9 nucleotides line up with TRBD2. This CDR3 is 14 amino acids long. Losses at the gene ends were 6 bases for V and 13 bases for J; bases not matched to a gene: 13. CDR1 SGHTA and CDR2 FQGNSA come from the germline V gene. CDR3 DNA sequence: TGTGCCAGCAGGGAAGGCGGGGGGGCCCGGGAGCAGTACTTC. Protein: CASREGGGAREQYF.

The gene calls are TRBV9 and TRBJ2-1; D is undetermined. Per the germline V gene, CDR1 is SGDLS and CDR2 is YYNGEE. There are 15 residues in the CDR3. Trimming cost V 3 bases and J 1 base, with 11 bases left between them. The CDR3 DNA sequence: TGTGCCAGCAGCGGATTAGGAAATTCCTACAATGAGCAGTTCTTC. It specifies CASSGLGNSYNEQFF.

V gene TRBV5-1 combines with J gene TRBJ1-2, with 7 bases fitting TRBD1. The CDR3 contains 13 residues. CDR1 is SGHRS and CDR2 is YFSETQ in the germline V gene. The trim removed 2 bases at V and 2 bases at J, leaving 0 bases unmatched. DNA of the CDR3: TGCGCCAGCAGCTTCAGGGGGAACTATGGCTACACCTTC. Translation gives CASSFRGNYGYTF.

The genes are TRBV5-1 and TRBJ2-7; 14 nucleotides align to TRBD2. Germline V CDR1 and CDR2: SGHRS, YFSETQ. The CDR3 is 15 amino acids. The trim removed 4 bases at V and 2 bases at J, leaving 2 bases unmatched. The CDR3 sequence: CASSPGLAGAYEQYF. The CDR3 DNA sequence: TGCGCCAGCAGCCCGGGACTAGCGGGAGCCTACGAGCAGTACTTC.

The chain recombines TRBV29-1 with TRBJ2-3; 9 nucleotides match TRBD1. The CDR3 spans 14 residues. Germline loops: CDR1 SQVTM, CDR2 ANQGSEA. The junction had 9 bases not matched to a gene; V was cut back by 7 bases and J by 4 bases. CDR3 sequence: CSAKGQGRADTQYF. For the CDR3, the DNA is TGCAGCGCAAAGGGACAGGGTAGGGCAGATACGCAGTATTTT.

CDR3 sequence reads: CASSPSSLQVDTQYF. In DNA form, the CDR3 reads TGTGCCAGCAGCCCATCATCCCTTCAGGTGGATACGCAGTATTTT. V is TRBV7-9 and J is TRBJ2-3; the D is unclear. Germline V lookup: CDR1 SEHNR, CDR2 FQNEAQ (reference sequence). The CDR3 has 15 residues. V was clipped by 5 bases and J by 6 bases, with 18 bases between them.